A selection of T cell receptor beta chains follows, all from one sample in a study of shared clonotypes between healthy human individuals. Assay: immunoSEQ multiplex PCR; the TCRdb copy retains only in-frame clones and omits some. The sample includes more than 450,000 clones, around 79% of them seen just once. The sequenced sample consisted of PBMCs. These receptors were obtained from a woman aged 40 to 50 in good health. Some clones in this sample may be carry-over from other donors' samples. Both conserved end residues are trimmed from each CDR3. D genes are given only for firm matches.

v_gene: TRBV5-4; d_gene: TRBD2; j_gene: TRBJ2-5; CDR3aa: ASSSLTSGETQY
v_gene: TRBV6-5; d_gene: TRBD1; j_gene: TRBJ2-1; CDR3aa: ASSYGTGGYNEQF
v_gene: TRBV23-1; d_gene: TRBD1; j_gene: TRBJ2-7; CDR3aa: ASTGHPVIWGTGYEQY
v_gene: TRBV9; d_gene: NA; j_gene: TRBJ2-7; CDR3aa: ASSVSWGEQY
v_gene: TRBV7-9; d_gene: TRBD1; j_gene: TRBJ2-5; CDR3aa: ASSRGTGAQIMETQY
v_gene: TRBV6-1; d_gene: NA; j_gene: TRBJ2-1; CDR3aa: ASRDTRRYNEQF
v_gene: TRBV11-2; d_gene: NA; j_gene: TRBJ2-7; CDR3aa: ASSGSLGYEQY
v_gene: TRBV7-3; d_gene: TRBD2; j_gene: TRBJ2-1; CDR3aa: ASSLFREDEQF
v_gene: TRBV6-1; d_gene: NA; j_gene: TRBJ2-3; CDR3aa: ASSEAWRADTQY
v_gene: TRBV7-3; d_gene: TRBD1; j_gene: TRBJ1-3; CDR3aa: ASSQTGLSGNTIY